The following is a T cell receptor beta chain sequence with its context. What it binds is not known. The donors were members of the roughly 120-subject validation cohort (separate from the approximately 730-subject first cohort). The data originate from a study of cytomegalovirus exposure and HLA in healthy donors. Background on the study: The roughly 110 validation repertoires were reported in a later analysis to have been generated on the same platform as the roughly 630 first-cohort repertoires.

Study-level points and caveats: Among TCR beta chains, those listed as cytomegalovirus-associated numbered about 160. In vitro confirmation showed a few CMV-associated chains to be CMV antigen specific.

The repertoire was sequenced with immunoSEQ multiplex PCR; TCRdb's copy has only in-frame clones and lacks some. The sample includes fewer than 90,000 clones, about four fifths of them seen just once. This CDR3 is built from 14 residues. Trimming took 1 base from V and 8 from J; bases not matched to a gene: 5. From germline, CDR1 is SEHNR and CDR2 FQNEAQ (reference sequence). The chain links TRBV7-9 to TRBJ1-2; the match to TRBD1 covers 9 bases. The sample taken for sequencing was PBMCs. This TCR came from a woman under 30 in good health and CMV-seropositive. The DNA of the CDR3 is TGTGCCAGCAGCTTAGGAGAAGGACAGGGGGGCTACACCTTC. It codes for CASSLGEGQGGYTF.